The 15 T cell receptor beta chains given below trace back to one sample, sequenced in a study of cytomegalovirus exposure and HLA in healthy donors. PCR amplification relied on 60 Vbeta primers (plus 13 Jbeta primers). Profiling relied on immunoSEQ multiplex PCR, and the TCRdb table lists in-frame clones only, not all of them. The repertoire table contains around 140,000 clones. Sequencing was performed on PBMCs. The source of these receptors is a male donor in good health and CMV-seronegative.

This chain links TRBV5-1 with TRBJ1-1; TRBD1 matches 7 bases. V lost 0 bases and J lost 9; bases outside the gene matches: 5. Germline loops: CDR1 SGHRS, CDR2 YFSETQ. The CDR3 length is 13 residues. The CDR3 protein is CASSLEWGQKAFF. The CDR3 DNA follows: TGCGCCAGCAGCTTGGAGTGGGGACAGAAAGCTTTCTTT.

The chain couples TRBV30 to TRBJ1-1; TRBD1 matches 8 bases. The germline gives CDR1 GTSNPN, CDR2 SVGIG (reference sequence). The CDR3 sequence is 13 residues long. J gave up 1 base and V 8 bases, and 6 bases lay outside the gene matches. The CDR3 sequence: CAGCRGPNTEAFF. DNA for the CDR3: TGTGCCGGCTGCAGGGGGCCGAACACTGAAGCTTTCTTT.

V is TRBV29-1 and J is TRBJ1-2, with D possibly being TRBD1 (5 bases). Germline V lookup: CDR1 SQVTM, CDR2 ANQGSEA. V lost 3 bases to trimming and J lost 6 bases, with 23 bases between them. The CDR3 covers 16 residues. The CDR3 loop is CSVDPGGTSRANGYTF. CDR3 DNA sequence: TGCAGCGTTGATCCTGGAGGGACCAGCCGGGCAAATGGCTACACCTTC.

This rearrangement joins TRBV6-5 to TRBJ1-1; D gene uncertain. Trimming left V 0 bases short and J 7 bases short, with 12 bases between. The V gene's germline CDR1 is MNHEY and CDR2 SVGAGI. CDR3 length: 14 amino acids. The CDR3 nucleotides are TGTGCCAGCAGTTACTCGAAGCGAGTGCTTGAAGCTTTCTTT. Translating it yields CASSYSKRVLEAFF.

V and J are TRBV5-1 and TRBJ2-1, with 8 positions matching TRBD2. Trimming at V came to 0 bases and at J to 4 bases, leaving 6 bases not matched to a gene. This CDR3 comprises 16 residues. Per germline, CDR1 SGHRS and CDR2 YFSETQ. The CDR3 here is CASSLAKTSVYNEQFF. DNA of the CDR3: TGCGCCAGCAGCTTGGCCAAGACTAGCGTGTACAATGAGCAGTTCTTC. Combining the CDR3 with reference TRBV5-1 and TRBJ2-1 gives the whole variable domain KAGVTQTPRYLIKTRGQQVTLSCSPISGHRSVSWYQQTPGQGLQFLFEYFSETQRNKGNFPGRFSGRQFSNSRSEMNVSTLELGDSALYLCASSLAKTSVYNEQFFGPGTRLTVL.

CDR3 bases: TGTGCCAGCAGCCCGGGTGTGAGCGAGCAGTTCTTC. Its translation: CASSPGVSEQFF. This chain connects TRBV7-9 to TRBJ2-1; D uncertain. Germline-derived CDR1 and CDR2 are SEHNR and FQNEAQ (reference sequence). The V gene lost 5 bases and the J gene lost 10 bases, with 12 bases spanning the gap. CDR3 size: 12 residues.

This chain connects TRBV28 to TRBJ1-1; a possible D gene is TRBD1 (5 bases). Germline V CDR1 and CDR2: MDHEN, SYDVKM. Between the trimmed V and J ends, which lost 5 bases and 3 bases, there was a span of 13 bases. The CDR3 has 14 residues. In nucleotides, the CDR3 is TGTGCCAGCAGTAACCAGGGCCTTGACACTGAAGCTTTCTTT. This gives the protein CASSNQGLDTEAFF.

The genes are TRBV6-1 and TRBJ2-5, with D possibly matching TRBD2 (6 bases). V dropped 7 bases and J dropped 2 bases, with 14 bases sitting between them. Germline-derived CDR1 and CDR2 are MNHNS and SASEGT. This CDR3 has 14 amino acids. Here the CDR3 reads CASTESGPQETQYF. The DNA of the CDR3 is TGTGCCAGCACCGAAAGCGGGCCTCAAGAGACCCAGTACTTC.

This chain joins TRBV6-5 and TRBJ2-5; 7 nucleotides line up with TRBD1. The DNA end is a closer match to TRBJ2-7, so the J assignment may be wrong. The germline CDR1 and CDR2 sequences are MNHEY and SVGAGI. The length of the CDR3 is 15 residues. The CDR3 protein is CASSYSLTGTHEQYF. The CDR3 region has the DNA TGTGCCAGCAGTTACTCTTTGACAGGGACCCACGAGCAGTACTTC.

The gene calls are TRBV10-3 and TRBJ1-2; possibly TRBD1 for D (5 bases). Trimming pared 2 bases from V and 0 bases from J, leaving 16 bases between. Per the germline V gene, CDR1 is ENHRY and CDR2 is SYGVKD. The CDR3 covers 17 residues. The CDR3 DNA sequence: TGTGCCATCAGTGAGGGGCAGGGATTATTGTCTAACTATGGCTACACCTTC. Translation: CAISEGQGLLSNYGYTF.

The V call is TRBV28, the J call TRBJ2-7; 7 bases align to TRBD1. V trimming: 2 bases; J trimming: 7 bases; junction bases outside the gene matches: 5. Germline V gene data show CDR1 as MDHEN and CDR2 as SYDVKM. The CDR3 is made up of 13 amino acids. The CDR3 reads CASSLTRGKEQYF. CDR3 DNA: TGTGCCAGCAGTTTAACCAGGGGGAAAGAGCAGTACTTC.

The chain has TRBV29-1 and TRBJ2-7; perhaps TRBD2 as D (5 bases). This CDR3 comprises 13 residues. The ends were cut back, 0 bases at V and 7 bases at J, with 13 bases in the middle. Germline V gene data show CDR1 as SQVTM and CDR2 as ANQGSEA. The chain's CDR3 is CSVEEETGREQYF. The CDR3 nucleotides are TGCAGCGTTGAAGAGGAGACTGGGAGAGAGCAGTACTTC.

The rearrangement uses TRBV7-9 and TRBJ2-5; D possibly corresponds to TRBD2 (5 bases). V gave up 3 bases and J gave up 2 bases, with 7 bases separating them. Germline loops: CDR1 SEHNR, CDR2 FQNEAQ (reference sequence). The CDR3 spans 13 residues. CDR3 in DNA: TGTGCCAGCAGCTTCGGGATTCAAGAGACCCAGTACTTC. It translates to CASSFGIQETQYF. Combining the CDR3 with reference TRBV7-9 and TRBJ2-5 gives the whole variable domain DTGVSQNPRHKITKRGQNVTFRCDPISEHNRLYWYRQTLGQGPEFLTYFQNEAQLEKSRLLSDRFSAERPKGSFSTLEIQRTEQGDSAMYLCASSFGIQETQYFGPGTRLLVL.

The CDR3 region is CASRGMGEGGRGGPYEQYF. CDR3 nucleotides: TGTGCCAGCAGAGGGATGGGCGAAGGTGGCCGGGGTGGCCCCTACGAGCAGTACTTC. The chain is built from TRBV11-2 and TRBJ2-7; D possibly corresponds to TRBD2 (5 bases). The germline gives CDR1 SGHAT, CDR2 FQNNGV. The CDR3 consists of 19 residues. Trimming left V 6 bases short and J 2 bases short, with 29 bases between.

V gene TRBV7-2 combines with J gene TRBJ1-1; 8 bases map to TRBD1. Losses at the gene ends were 5 bases for V and 5 bases for J; bases not matched to a gene: 7. The germline gives CDR1 SGHTA, CDR2 FQGNSA. CDR3 length: 14 residues. In nucleotides, the CDR3 is TGTGCCAGCAGCAGTCAGGGGGCGGGAACTGAAGCTTTCTTT. It is translated as CASSSQGAGTEAFF.